The 9 T cell receptor beta chains below come from one sample, sequenced in a study of spatial heterogeneity in lung cancer. As for time point: sample taken at primary tumor resection. The study sequenced unsorted whole RNA from tumor, nontumor lung or frozen PBMC. A single record per CDR3 protein comes from TCRdb applying MiXCR to the 5' RACE reads. Among 3,000 to 4,000 distinct CDR3 sequences listed, 5.5% to 8% were seen once. This specimen was normal lung tissue next to the tumor, taken at surgery. All receptors derive from a male donor with early-stage non-small cell lung cancer.

This clonotype was seen at least ten times. V usage is TRBV12-5 and J usage is TRBJ1-1; no clear D. Germline-derived CDR1 and CDR2 are LGHNT and FRNRAP. Trimming removed 2 bases at V and 6 bases at J, with 19 bases between. CDR3 length: 16 amino acids. CDR3 in amino acids: CASGLWRSPFKAEAFF. DNA for the CDR3: TGTGCTAGTGGTTTGTGGAGGTCCCCTTTTAAGGCTGAAGCTTTCTTT. The entire variable domain, with the rest obtained from reference TRBV12-5 and TRBJ1-1, is as follows: DARVTQTPRHKVTEMGQEVTMRCQPILGHNTVFWYRQTMMQGLELLAYFRNRAPLDDSGMPKDRFSAEMPDATLATLKIQPSEPRDSAVYFCASGLWRSPFKAEAFFGQGTRLTVV.

The CDR3 nucleotides are TGTGCCAGCAGTTCCCGGATAGGGGCAGATACGCAGTATTTT. Translating it yields CASSSRIGADTQYF. The chain is built from TRBV12-3 or TRBV12-4 and TRBJ2-3; the D gene is possibly TRBD1 (5 bases). The germline V and J ends were trimmed by 4 bases and 4 bases, with 12 bases remaining between them. The CDR3 is 14 residues long.

This clonotype was observed many times. The J gene is TRBJ2-5, the V gene TRBV7-2; the D gene is possibly TRBD1 (6 bases). The ends were cut back, 6 bases at V and 3 bases at J, with 17 bases in the middle. CDR1 is SGHTA and CDR2 is FQGNSA in the germline V gene. The CDR3 loop spans 15 amino acids. CDR3 nucleotides: TGTGCCAGCAGGCCCGGGACAACAACCGAAGAGACCCAGTACTTC. This translates into CASRPGTTTEETQYF.

As regards this clonotype: A read error may produce the germline difference seen at one junction end. V is TRBV20-1 and J is TRBJ2-4; 9 nucleotides align to TRBD2. This CDR3 contains 15 residues. CDR1 DFQATT and CDR2 SNEGSKA come from the germline V gene (reference sequence). This CDR3 is CSAALAGGAENVQYF. The CDR3 DNA is TGCAGTGCTGCCTTGGCGGGGGGGGCCGAAAACGTTCAGTACTTC.

This clonotype was counted ten times or more. This rearrangement joins TRBV6-5 to TRBJ1-1; 8 bases align to TRBD1. The J segment lost 4 bases and the V segment lost 4 bases, leaving 5 bases of the junction unmatched. The CDR3 contains 14 residues. CDR1 and CDR2 from the germline V gene are MNHEY and SVGAGI. CDR3 protein: CASSSRTGSTEAFF. In DNA form, the CDR3 reads TGTGCCAGCAGTTCCAGGACAGGGAGCACTGAAGCTTTCTTT.

This clonotype came up many times. CDR3 coding DNA: TGTGCCAGCAGCCGAGACTGGTCCTACAATGAGCAGTTCTTC. This encodes CASSRDWSYNEQFF. This chain uses TRBV3-1 with TRBJ2-1; D uncertain. The CDR3 has 14 residues. From germline, CDR1 is LGHDT and CDR2 YNNKEL (reference sequence). V dropped 4 bases and J dropped 1 base, with 8 bases sitting between them.

The table lists this clonotype with many counts. The chain employs TRBV7-2 and TRBJ2-5; 7 nucleotides agree with TRBD1. V shed 5 bases and J 7 bases; nucleotides not matched to a gene: 13. Per the germline V gene, CDR1 is SGHTA and CDR2 is FQGNSA. The CDR3 sequence is 15 residues long. CDR3 region: CASSPRRQGSGTQYF. CDR3 sequence (DNA): TGTGCCAGCAGCCCCCGAAGACAGGGCTCAGGGACCCAGTACTTC.

By share of the sample, this clonotype is medium-sized. The chain carries TRBV7-2 and TRBJ2-1; 8 nucleotides agree with TRBD2. The junction had 6 bases not matched to a gene; V was cut back by 3 bases and J by 5 bases. This CDR3 spans 15 amino acids. CDR1 is SGHTA, CDR2 FQGNSA, per germline. Written as DNA, the CDR3 is TGTGCCAGCAGCTTGGGACTAGGAGGGCACAATGAGCAGTTCTTC. Translation gives CASSLGLGGHNEQFF.

The J gene is TRBJ2-7, the V gene TRBV11-2; 15 bases are a match to TRBD2. This CDR3 has 15 residues. From germline, CDR1 is SGHAT and CDR2 FQNNGV. V gave up 5 bases and J gave up 4 bases; unmatched junction bases: 3. The CDR3 protein is CASSRGTSGRYEQYV. The DNA of the CDR3 is TGTGCCAGCAGCCGAGGGACTAGCGGGAGGTACGAGCAGTACGTC.